This entry lists 29 T cell receptor beta chains sequenced from one sample in a study of blood T cell repertoires in COVID-19. TCRdb keeps only in-frame clones here, not all; method: immunoSEQ multiplex PCR. The sample lists fewer than 500,000 clones; around 89% were seen once. Source material: peripheral blood. The receptors come from a woman younger than 45 with acute or convalescent COVID-19.

The chain is built from TRBV6-1 and TRBJ1-5; 10 positions agree with TRBD1. In germline, CDR1 is MNHNS, CDR2 SASEGT. The CDR3 runs 18 residues. Unmatched junction bases numbered 10, after V lost 2 bases and J lost 3 bases. This CDR3 is CASSELGLGTGVNQPQHF. CDR3 nucleotide sequence: TGTGCCAGCAGTGAACTGGGTCTGGGGACAGGGGTCAATCAGCCCCAGCATTTT.

V and J are TRBV6-5 and TRBJ2-7; 7 bases are a match to TRBD1. This CDR3 spans 14 amino acids. With V trimmed by 2 bases and J by 3 bases, 4 bases remained unmatched. Germline lookup yields CDR1 MNHEY and CDR2 SVGAGI. This CDR3 is CASSYQTGFYEQYF. Written as DNA, the CDR3 is TGTGCCAGCAGTTACCAGACAGGGTTCTACGAGCAGTACTTC.

Note on this clone: A read error may account for a junction end that differs from germline. This rearrangement joins TRBV28 to TRBJ2-3; weak D call: TRBD1 (6 bases). The CDR3 consists of 12 residues. Germline loops: CDR1 MDHEN, CDR2 SYDVKM. The CDR3 DNA sequence: TGTGCCAGCAGTACAACAGGGACGAGGTCGGATTTT. Translating it yields CASSTTGTRSDF. Drawing the rest from reference TRBV28 and TRBJ2-3, the complete variable domain is DVKVTQSSRYLVKRTGEKVFLECVQDMDHENMFWYRQDPGLGLRLIYFSYDVKMKEKGDIPEGYSVSREKKERFSLILESASTNQTSMYLCASSTTGTRSDFGPGTRLTVL.

The chain recombines TRBV9 with TRBJ2-2, with 7 bases aligning to TRBD2. The CDR3 length is 16 residues. Germline values: CDR1 SGDLS, CDR2 YYNGEE. V shed 1 base, J shed 2 bases, and the junction held 5 bases outside the gene matches. The CDR3 reads CASSVPGTTNTGELFF. DNA for the CDR3: TGTGCCAGCAGCGTACCCGGGACTACTAACACCGGGGAGCTGTTTTTT.

V and J are TRBV29-1 and TRBJ1-1, with D possibly being TRBD1 (6 bases). Trimming pared 2 bases from V and 10 bases from J, leaving 11 bases between. CDR1 and CDR2 (germline): SQVTM, ANQGSEA. The CDR3 consists of 11 residues. This CDR3 reads CSVEPRGGAFF. CDR3 nucleotides: TGCAGCGTTGAACCGAGGGGGGGAGCTTTCTTT.

V gene TRBV28 combines with J gene TRBJ2-2; 9 bases match TRBD1. CDR1 MDHEN and CDR2 SYDVKM come from the germline V gene. This CDR3 region has 17 residues. V lost 3 bases to trimming and J lost 5 bases; unmatched junction nucleotides: 10. This CDR3 is CASSFFLGTGFTGELFF. CDR3 DNA: TGTGCCAGCAGTTTTTTCCTTGGGACAGGGTTTACCGGGGAGCTGTTTTTT.

This clone was observed once. This sequence joins TRBV2 and TRBJ1-2, with 7 bases that match TRBD1. Trimming at V came to 5 bases and at J to 4 bases, leaving 7 bases not matched to a gene. CDR1 SNHLY and CDR2 FYNNEI come from the germline V gene. The CDR3 consists of 14 residues. CDR3 nucleotide sequence: TGTGCCAGCAGTTTGGGACAGTACATCTATGGCTACACCTTC. Its protein product is CASSLGQYIYGYTF.

This rearrangement joins TRBV29-1 to TRBJ2-5, with 7 bases fitting TRBD2. Germline V gives CDR1 SQVTM, CDR2 ANQGSEA. This CDR3 contains 14 residues. V lost 5 bases and J lost 4; bases outside the gene matches: 10. DNA for the CDR3: TGCAGCGTTACTAGCGTTACCCTGGGAGAGACCCAGTACTTC. This gives the protein CSVTSVTLGETQYF.

The V and J genes are TRBV4-1 and TRBJ2-5, with a weak D call TRBD2 (5 bases). Trimming pared 1 base from V and 5 bases from J, leaving 14 bases between. Per germline, CDR1 MGHRA and CDR2 YSYEKL. The CDR3 sequence is 15 residues long. The CDR3 loop is CASSQGPGAGETQYF. The CDR3 region has the DNA TGCGCCAGCAGCCAAGGGCCAGGCGCGGGTGAGACCCAGTACTTC.

The genes are TRBV9 and TRBJ2-2; maybe TRBD1 (6 bases). The CDR3 runs to 16 residues. Germline V lookup: CDR1 SGDLS, CDR2 YYNGEE. V dropped 4 bases and J dropped 5 bases, with 18 bases sitting between them. The CDR3 DNA reads as TGTGCCAGCAGCATGTCCCGGGACACTTGGACCGGGGAGCTGTTTTTT. Protein sequence: CASSMSRDTWTGELFF.

V and J are TRBV30 and TRBJ2-1; 10 bases fit TRBD2. CDR3 size: 16 residues. With V trimmed by 5 bases and J by 7 bases, 14 bases remained unmatched. The germline gives CDR1 GTSNPN, CDR2 SVGIG (reference sequence). Written as DNA, the CDR3 is TGTGCCTGGGGGCATCCCTCTAGCGGGGGATCGAATGAGCAGTTCTTC. This sequence encodes CAWGHPSSGGSNEQFF.

The V and J genes are TRBV10-3 and TRBJ2-7, with D unclear. V lost 4 bases, J lost 0 bases, and 7 bases lay in between. Germline lookup yields CDR1 ENHRY and CDR2 SYGVKD. This CDR3 spans 13 amino acids. CDR3 DNA: TGTGCCATCAGTGGCCGCAGCTCCTACGAGCAGTACTTC. This encodes CAISGRSSYEQYF.

The chain uses TRBV5-1 and TRBJ2-1, with 10 nucleotides matching TRBD2. V shed 1 base and J 5 bases; nucleotides not matched to a gene: 12. CDR3 size: 18 residues. Germline V gene data show CDR1 as SGHRS and CDR2 as YFSETQ. CDR3 sequence: CASSLIPSGGPLHNEQFF. The CDR3 DNA reads TGCGCCAGCAGCTTGATCCCTAGCGGGGGCCCTCTCCACAATGAGCAGTTCTTC.

This chain links TRBV18 with TRBJ2-7; 7 bases are a match to TRBD1. V was pared by 6 bases and J by 3 bases, with 5 bases of the junction left unmatched. The CDR3 runs 13 residues. Germline lookup yields CDR1 KGHSH and CDR2 LQKENI. The CDR3 loop reads CASSPGQNYEQYF. CDR3 nucleotides: TGTGCCAGCTCGCCGGGACAGAACTACGAGCAGTACTTC.

This rearrangement joins TRBV12-3 or TRBV12-4 to TRBJ2-1, with 8 bases identical to TRBD1. The CDR3 has 13 amino acids. V shed 5 bases, J shed 8 bases, and the junction held 5 bases outside the gene matches. The CDR3 DNA reads TGTGCCAGCAGTCGACAGGGGTTCGATGAGCAGTTCTTC. The encoded protein is CASSRQGFDEQFF.

With respect to this clone: Other DNA sequences within the sample encode an identical CDR3. J is TRBJ2-7 and V is TRBV6-5; 9 nucleotides line up with TRBD1. The CDR3 has 15 residues. Trimming removed 0 bases from V and 3 bases from J; junction bases left unmatched: 3. Germline-derived CDR1 and CDR2 are MNHEY and SVGAGI. The DNA of the CDR3 is TGTGCCAGCAGTTACTCAACAGGGGGCGGCTACGAGCAGTACTTC. This codes for CASSYSTGGGYEQYF.

This rearrangement joins TRBV6-4 to TRBJ1-5; possibly TRBD1 for D (5 bases). Looked up from germline, CDR1 is MRHNA and CDR2 is SNTAGT. The V end lost 6 bases, the J end lost 4 bases, and 13 bases lay between the germline ends. The length of the CDR3 is 14 residues. The DNA of the CDR3 is TGTGCCAGCAGAGGACATTGGTGGAATCAGCCCCAGCATTTT. Translated, it gives CASRGHWWNQPQHF.

J is TRBJ1-1 and V is TRBV28, with D tentatively TRBD1 (5 bases). V was shortened by 7 bases and J by 6 bases, with 18 bases between the two germline ends. The germline V gene has CDR1 MDHEN and CDR2 SYDVKM. The CDR3 consists of 14 residues. The CDR3 protein is CASTTGLQRAEAFF. CDR3 bases: TGTGCCAGCACTACGGGACTCCAACGGGCTGAAGCTTTCTTT.

This clone was seen once. J is TRBJ2-1 and V is TRBV5-5; a possible D gene is TRBD1 (5 bases). Trimming cost V 1 base and J 5 bases, with 7 bases left between them. The CDR3 contains 13 residues. Germline V gives CDR1 SGHKS, CDR2 YYEKEE (reference sequence). As DNA, the CDR3 is TGTGCCAGCAGCTTGTTCAGGGACAATGAGCAGTTCTTC. It translates to CASSLFRDNEQFF.

V gene TRBV15 combines with J gene TRBJ2-2; 7 positions match TRBD2. The CDR3 has 14 residues. The germline gives CDR1 LNHNV, CDR2 YYDKDF (reference sequence). The V segment lost 5 bases and the J segment 6 bases; nucleotides outside the gene matches: 6. CDR3 protein: CATSPRGVAGELFF. The CDR3 region has the DNA TGTGCCACCAGCCCTCGGGGGGTAGCCGGGGAGCTGTTTTTT.

The chain has TRBV5-1 and TRBJ2-1; 7 bases fit TRBD2. The V gene's germline CDR1 is SGHRS and CDR2 YFSETQ. The CDR3 loop spans 15 amino acids. V shed 7 bases, J shed 7 bases, and the junction held 14 bases outside the gene matches. CDR3 bases: TGCGCCAGCGCCCTGGGACTAACGTTTGAGAATGAGCAGTTCTTC. Protein: CASALGLTFENEQFF.

The chain is built from TRBV30 and TRBJ1-3; D might be TRBD1 (5 bases). The CDR3 length is 14 residues. Germline V gene sequence: CDR1 GTSNPN, CDR2 SVGIG (reference sequence). V was pared by 1 base and J by 1 base, with 8 bases between. The DNA for the CDR3 is TGTGCCTGGAGTGATGGACATTCTGGAAACACCATATATTTT. As protein: CAWSDGHSGNTIYF.

Only a few counts were recorded for this clone. The rearrangement uses TRBV5-1 and TRBJ2-5; a weak D match, TRBD2 (5 bases). Germline CDR1 reads SGHRS; CDR2 reads YFSETQ. CDR3 length equals 14 residues. Trimming took 1 base from V and 4 from J, leaving 11 bases between them. CDR3 loop: CASSLSSGRETQYF. CDR3 sequence (DNA): TGCGCCAGCAGCTTGAGTTCGGGGAGAGAGACCCAGTACTTC.

This sequence joins TRBV6-2 or TRBV6-3 and TRBJ2-1; D may be TRBD1 (5 bases). There are 17 residues in the CDR3. The V end was cut by 0 bases, the J end by 8 bases, with 20 bases between. In germline, CDR1 is MNHEY, CDR2 SVGEGT. The CDR3, as DNA: TGTGCCAGCAGTTACTCCCGTACTGACTGGTGGGGCCATGAGCAGTTCTTC. It codes for CASSYSRTDWWGHEQFF.

V and J are TRBV6-5 and TRBJ1-4; 10 nucleotides line up with TRBD1. The CDR3 sequence is 16 residues long. Germline CDR1 and CDR2: MNHEY and SVGAGI. The V and J ends lost 0 bases and 5 bases, in that order; junction bases with no gene match: 3. The CDR3 is CASSYSRTGGNEKLFF. The CDR3 DNA is TGTGCCAGCAGTTACTCCCGGACAGGGGGAAATGAAAAACTGTTTTTT.

This clone was seen once. The J gene is TRBJ2-5, the V gene TRBV6-2 or TRBV6-3; 13 positions agree with TRBD2. Losses at the gene ends were 4 bases for V and 3 bases for J; bases not matched to a gene: 8. The CDR3 is 17 amino acids. Germline loops: CDR1 MNHEY, CDR2 SVGEGT. CDR3 nucleotide sequence: TGTGCCAGCAGTTTATACAGACTAGCGGGGGGAAAAGAGACCCAGTACTTC. Residues: CASSLYRLAGGKETQYF.

The J gene is TRBJ1-5, the V gene TRBV5-8, with 8 positions matching TRBD1. The CDR3 loop spans 15 amino acids. CDR1 is SGHTS and CDR2 is YDEGEE in the germline V gene. The ends lost 4 bases at V and 6 bases at J; junction bases unmatched: 9. Written as DNA, the CDR3 is TGTGCCAGCAGCATAAGCAGGGGGCGAGTTCAGCCCCAGCATTTT. Protein product: CASSISRGRVQPQHF.

The table lists this clone with a count of one. The J gene is TRBJ1-6, the V gene TRBV28; D may be TRBD1 (6 bases). CDR1 MDHEN and CDR2 SYDVKM come from the germline V gene. The CDR3 is 14 amino acids. Trimming removed 6 bases at V and 5 bases at J, with 11 bases between. CDR3 nucleotides: TGTGCCAGCAGAGGACAGCCAAATAATTCACCCCTCCACTTT. The encoded protein is CASRGQPNNSPLHF. Complete variable domain (other parts from reference TRBV28 and TRBJ1-6): DVKVTQSSRYLVKRTGEKVFLECVQDMDHENMFWYRQDPGLGLRLIYFSYDVKMKEKGDIPEGYSVSREKKERFSLILESASTNQTSMYLCASRGQPNNSPLHFGNGTRLTVT.

This clone appeared a single time. The chain links TRBV19 to TRBJ2-2, with 13 positions matching TRBD2. Germline-derived CDR1 and CDR2 are LNHDA and SQIVND (reference sequence). V lost 7 bases to trimming and J lost 7 bases; unmatched junction nucleotides: 6. The CDR3 is 15 residues long. Here the CDR3 DNA reads TGTGCCAGTACCGGACTAGCGGGGGCGGTCGGGGAGCTGTTTTTT. Amino acid sequence: CASTGLAGAVGELFF.